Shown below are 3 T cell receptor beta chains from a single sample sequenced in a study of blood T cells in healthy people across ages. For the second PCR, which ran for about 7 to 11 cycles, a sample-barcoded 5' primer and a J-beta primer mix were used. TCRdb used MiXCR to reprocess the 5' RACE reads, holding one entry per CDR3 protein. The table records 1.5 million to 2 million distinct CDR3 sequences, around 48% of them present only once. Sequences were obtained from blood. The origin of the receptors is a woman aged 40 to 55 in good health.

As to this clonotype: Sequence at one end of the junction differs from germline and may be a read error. In DNA form, the CDR3 reads TGTGCCAGCAGCGAGCCCGGGACAGGGCGCAATAAGCAGTTCTTC. It specifies CASSEPGTGRNKQFF. V usage is TRBV7-2 and J usage is TRBJ2-1; 9 nucleotides align to TRBD1. The CDR3 has 15 residues. CDR1 is SGHTA and CDR2 is FQGNSA in the germline V gene.

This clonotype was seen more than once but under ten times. The CDR3 is CASRPTRDSSYEQYF. DNA for the CDR3: TGTGCCAGCAGGCCGACCCGGGACAGCTCCTACGAGCAGTACTTC. The J gene is TRBJ2-7, the V gene TRBV6-2 or TRBV6-3; 7 bases are shared with TRBD1. CDR1 is MNHEY and CDR2 is SVGEGT in the germline V gene. With 6 bases clipped from V and 0 bases from J, the junction kept 8 bases outside the gene matches. This CDR3 is built from 15 residues.

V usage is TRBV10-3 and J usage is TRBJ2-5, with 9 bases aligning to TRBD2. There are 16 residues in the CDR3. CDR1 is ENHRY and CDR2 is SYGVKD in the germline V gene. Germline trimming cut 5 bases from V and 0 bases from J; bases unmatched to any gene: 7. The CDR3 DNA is TGTGCCATCAGTCCAATAGCGGGGGATTACCAAGAGACCCAGTACTTC. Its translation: CAISPIAGDYQETQYF.